One and the same sample provided the 7 T cell receptor beta chains below, sequenced in a study of OX40 agonist ivuxolimab in advanced cancers. The method was immunoSEQ multiplex PCR; TCRdb's version includes in-frame clones alone and lacks a portion of them. The table includes over 65,000 clones, approximately 83% detected once. This specimen was CD4+ or CD8+ T cells sorted from blood, taken in a trial of the OX40 agonist ivuxolimab. The source of these receptors is an adult with an advanced solid tumor such as melanoma, head and neck, liver or kidney cancer.

In nucleotides, the CDR3 is TGTGCCAGCAGTTTCGACGGGGCCTATAATTCACCCCTCCACTTT. Translating gives CASSFDGAYNSPLHF. The chain links TRBV27 to TRBJ1-6; D not certain. Trimming stripped 3 bases from V and 2 bases from J, with 8 bases between. Germline V gene lookup returns CDR1 MNHEY and CDR2 SMNVEV (reference sequence). CDR3 length equals 15 residues.

The rearrangement uses TRBV28 and TRBJ1-4; 7 positions match TRBD1. The CDR3 extends over 15 amino acids. V was pared by 5 bases and J by 0 bases, with 3 bases of the junction left unmatched. Germline lookup yields CDR1 MDHEN and CDR2 SYDVKM. The CDR3 DNA reads as TGTGCCAGCAGTCCCGGACAGGCAACTAATGAAAAACTGTTTTTT. Translation: CASSPGQATNEKLFF. The variable domain in full, completed from reference TRBV28 and TRBJ1-4, reads DVKVTQSSRYLVKRTGEKVFLECVQDMDHENMFWYRQDPGLGLRLIYFSYDVKMKEKGDIPEGYSVSREKKERFSLILESASTNQTSMYLCASSPGQATNEKLFFGSGTQLSVL.

This clone occurred a few times. The chain recombines TRBV6-6 with TRBJ2-7; 13 bases fit TRBD2. The CDR3 has 14 amino acids. In germline, CDR1 is MNHNY, CDR2 SVGAGI (reference sequence). The V segment lost 6 bases and the J segment 4 bases; nucleotides outside the gene matches: 3. The chain's CDR3 is CASSQGLAGYEQYF. The CDR3 DNA sequence: TGTGCCAGCAGCCAGGGACTAGCGGGGTACGAGCAGTACTTC.

The chain links TRBV6-5 to TRBJ2-1, with TRBD2 matching 10 bases. Losses at the gene ends were 8 bases for V and 5 bases for J; bases not matched to a gene: 6. Germline CDR1 reads MNHEY; CDR2 reads SVGAGI. This CDR3 region has 14 residues. The CDR3 coding sequence is TGTGCCAGCCATCTAGCGGGGGTTAACAATGAGCAGTTCTTC. Translation: CASHLAGVNNEQFF.

The genes are TRBV5-1 and TRBJ2-5; the D is unclear. The length of the CDR3 is 11 residues. The V end lost 0 bases, the J end lost 11 bases, and 8 bases lay between the germline ends. Per the germline V gene, CDR1 is SGHRS and CDR2 is YFSETQ. In DNA form, the CDR3 reads TGCGCCAGCAGCTTGGGTGGAATGCAGTACTTC. Its translation: CASSLGGMQYF.

The genes are TRBV5-8 and TRBJ1-3; D remains ambiguous. There are 16 residues in the CDR3. V lost 3 bases and J 4 bases, leaving 17 bases between the germline ends. The germline V gene encodes CDR1 SGHTS and CDR2 YDEGEE. CDR3 nucleotides: TGTGCCAGCAGCTCCCGTGTGGACTACGGCGGAAACACCATATATTTT. Its protein product is CASSSRVDYGGNTIYF.

In this sample, this clone turned up a few times. This chain links TRBV7-9 with TRBJ2-7; 9 bases are shared with TRBD1. The CDR3 has 15 residues. The J segment lost 2 bases and the V segment lost 3 bases, leaving 5 bases of the junction unmatched. Germline loops: CDR1 SEHNR, CDR2 FQNEAQ (reference sequence). The CDR3 loop is CASSFDRDRAYEQYF. CDR3 in DNA: TGTGCCAGCAGCTTTGACCGGGACAGGGCCTACGAGCAGTACTTC. The entire variable domain, with the rest obtained from reference TRBV7-9 and TRBJ2-7, is as follows: DTGVSQNPRHKITKRGQNVTFRCDPISEHNRLYWYRQTLGQGPEFLTYFQNEAQLEKSRLLSDRFSAERPKGSFSTLEIQRTEQGDSAMYLCASSFDRDRAYEQYFGPGTRLTVT.